The 15 T cell receptor beta chains in this list originate from one sample, sequenced in a study of cytomegalovirus exposure and HLA in healthy donors (dated 2017 in TCRdb). Libraries were constructed by the immunoSEQ multiplex PCR assay. TCRdb mirrors the immuneACCESS table, restricted to in-frame sequences. Some clones are absent from its copies; in checked studies, under half trace to an unresolved V gene, and the reason for the others is unknown. For this sample there are under 75,000 clones; approximately 95% appear just once. The ten largest account for 6% to 8.5% of the sample. Sequenced: PBMCs. All receptors come from a young woman in good health and CMV-seropositive.

This chain joins TRBV2 and TRBJ2-7; 8 bases align to TRBD1. After removal of 8 bases from V and 4 bases from J, the junction contained 13 bases not matched to a gene. This CDR3 has 15 amino acids. Germline V gives CDR1 SNHLY, CDR2 FYNNEI. CDR3 loop: CASQDHRGTWYEQYF. The DNA of the CDR3 is TGTGCCAGCCAGGACCACAGGGGGACTTGGTACGAGCAGTACTTC.

The chain links TRBV11-3 to TRBJ1-1; D is unclear. V was cut by 5 bases and J by 0 bases, with 22 bases left in between. There are 18 residues in the CDR3. Germline values: CDR1 SGHNT, CDR2 YENEEA. In DNA, the CDR3 is TGTGCCAGCAGCCCAGCTGAGGCAGTCGAGGGCATGAACACTGAAGCTTTCTTT. Its protein is CASSPAEAVEGMNTEAFF.

This chain joins TRBV7-2 and TRBJ2-3; 11 bases are shared with TRBD2. V gave up 5 bases and J gave up 6 bases; unmatched junction bases: 10. Germline CDR1 and CDR2: SGHTA and FQGNSA. The CDR3 contains 16 residues. The CDR3 protein is CASSPGTSGRGDTQYF. CDR3 DNA: TGTGCCAGCAGCCCAGGGACTAGCGGCCGGGGGGATACGCAGTATTTT. The entire variable domain, with the rest obtained from reference TRBV7-2 and TRBJ2-3, is as follows: GAGVSQSPSNKVTEKGKDVELRCDPISGHTALYWYRQSLGQGLEFLIYFQGNSAPDKSGLPSDRFSAERTGGSVSTLTIQRTQQEDSAVYLCASSPGTSGRGDTQYFGPGTRLTVL.

The chain employs TRBV5-6 and TRBJ2-2; 8 bases are shared with TRBD1. Germline CDR1 and CDR2: SGHDT and YYEEEE. The CDR3 sequence is 14 residues long. With V trimmed by 4 bases and J by 6 bases, 5 bases remained unmatched. CDR3 loop: CASSAGQGPGELFF. CDR3 DNA sequence: TGTGCCAGCAGCGCTGGACAGGGACCCGGGGAGCTGTTTTTT.

This chain connects TRBV6-6 to TRBJ2-7, with 7 nucleotides matching TRBD1. The CDR3 length is 13 residues. Germline assignment: CDR1 MNHNY and CDR2 SVGAGI (reference sequence). With 8 bases clipped from V and 2 bases from J, the junction kept 6 bases outside the gene matches. Written as DNA, the CDR3 is TGTGCCAGCGGGACAGACACTCCCTACGAGCAGTACTTC. Translation gives CASGTDTPYEQYF.

The rearrangement joins TRBV2 to TRBJ1-2; 7 nucleotides align to TRBD1. The CDR3 is 13 residues long. Trimming at V came to 7 bases and at J to 4 bases, leaving 6 bases not matched to a gene. Germline V gene sequence: CDR1 SNHLY, CDR2 FYNNEI. CDR3 sequence (DNA): TGTGCCAGCACCCGACAGGGAAGCTATGGCTACACCTTC. Protein sequence: CASTRQGSYGYTF. The full variable domain, in which reference TRBV2 and TRBJ1-2 provide the parts outside the CDR3, is EPEVTQTPSHQVTQMGQEVILRCVPISNHLYFYWYRQILGQKVEFLVSFYNNEISEKSEIFDDQFSVERPDGSNFTLKIRSTKLEDSAMYFCASTRQGSYGYTFGSGTRLTVV.

The CDR3 sequence: CASSYPGSPAYEQYF. The CDR3 region has the DNA TGTGCCAGCAGTTATCCAGGGTCTCCAGCCTACGAGCAGTACTTC. The rearrangement uses TRBV28 and TRBJ2-7, with D possibly TRBD1 on 5 matching bases. The CDR3 runs 15 residues. V was shortened by 4 bases and J by 2 bases, with 15 bases between the two germline ends. The germline gives CDR1 MDHEN, CDR2 SYDVKM. The full variable domain, in which reference TRBV28 and TRBJ2-7 provide the parts outside the CDR3, is DVKVTQSSRYLVKRTGEKVFLECVQDMDHENMFWYRQDPGLGLRLIYFSYDVKMKEKGDIPEGYSVSREKKERFSLILESASTNQTSMYLCASSYPGSPAYEQYFGPGTRLTVT.

This sequence joins TRBV29-1 and TRBJ1-1; D unresolved. The CDR3 sequence is 14 residues long. The ends were cut back, 5 bases at V and 0 bases at J, with 13 bases in the middle. Germline lookup yields CDR1 SQVTM and CDR2 ANQGSEA. CDR3 loop: CSVRTGNMNTEAFF. The CDR3 nucleotides read TGCAGCGTTAGAACGGGGAACATGAACACTGAAGCTTTCTTT.

In DNA, the CDR3 is TGTGCCAGCAGGGGGGACTCTAGCGGGGGCCCAGATACGCAGTATTTT. Translation gives CASRGDSSGGPDTQYF. The V gene is TRBV25-1, the J gene TRBJ2-3; 10 bases map to TRBD2. CDR3 size: 16 residues. J was trimmed by 4 bases and V by 6 bases; bases with no gene match: 10. Germline values: CDR1 MGHDK, CDR2 SYGVNS.

The chain has TRBV4-1 and TRBJ1-1; the D gene is possibly TRBD1 (5 bases). CDR1 is MGHRA and CDR2 is YSYEKL in the germline V gene. The CDR3 is made up of 12 amino acids. V lost 4 bases to trimming and J lost 5 bases, with 8 bases between them. The CDR3 is CASSRGGTEAFF. CDR3 in DNA: TGCGCCAGCAGCCGGGGGGGGACTGAAGCTTTCTTT.

V usage is TRBV11-2 and J usage is TRBJ1-2; 7 bases align to TRBD1. Per germline, CDR1 SGHAT and CDR2 FQNNGV. V lost 2 bases, J lost 4 bases, and 7 bases stayed unmatched. The CDR3 is made up of 15 amino acids. CDR3 in DNA: TGTGCCAGCAGCTTAAGAACCGGGACAGCCTATGGCTACACCTTC. Its translation is CASSLRTGTAYGYTF.

This clone was observed a single time. V gene TRBV14 combines with J gene TRBJ2-2; 11 bases are shared with TRBD2. The junction had 5 bases not matched to a gene; V was cut back by 1 base and J by 4 bases. From germline, CDR1 is SGHDN and CDR2 FVKESK. CDR3 size: 17 residues. The CDR3 protein is CASSQAPTSGATGELFF. As DNA, the CDR3 is TGTGCCAGCAGCCAAGCACCGACTAGCGGGGCCACCGGGGAGCTGTTTTTT. Combining the CDR3 with reference TRBV14 and TRBJ2-2 gives the whole variable domain EAGVTQFPSHSVIEKGQTVTLRCDPISGHDNLYWYRRVMGKEIKFLLHFVKESKQDESGMPNNRFLAERTGGTYSTLKVQPAELEDSGVYFCASSQAPTSGATGELFFGEGSRLTVL.

The J gene is TRBJ2-1, the V gene TRBV19; 12 bases match TRBD2. The CDR3 consists of 17 residues. CDR1 and CDR2 from the germline V gene are LNHDA and SQIVND (reference sequence). J gave up 4 bases and V 6 bases, and 10 bases lay outside the gene matches. CDR3 bases: TGTGCCAGTAGGCTAGGGGTGACTAGCGGGGGTTACAATGAGCAGTTCTTC. This translates into CASRLGVTSGGYNEQFF.

The chain couples TRBV6-6 to TRBJ2-5; no clear D gene. The CDR3 spans 12 residues. Trimming shortened V by 4 bases and J by 7 bases, and 10 bases separated the two germline ends. In germline, CDR1 is MNHNY, CDR2 SVGAGI (reference sequence). The CDR3 loop reads CASSSPGGTQYF. In nucleotides, the CDR3 is TGTGCCAGCAGTTCACCCGGCGGGACCCAGTACTTC.

The V call is TRBV28, the J call TRBJ2-2; a possible D gene is TRBD1 (5 bases). The CDR3 consists of 16 residues. Germline V lookup: CDR1 MDHEN, CDR2 SYDVKM. The V end lost 4 bases, the J end lost 6 bases, and 18 bases lay between the germline ends. CDR3 loop: CASSSHADSSSGELFF. DNA for the CDR3: TGTGCCAGCAGTTCCCACGCAGACAGCTCTTCCGGGGAGCTGTTTTTT.